Here is one TCR beta chain with its context. This sample stems from a study of blood T cell repertoires in COVID-19. The overall study: COVID-19 samples, acute and convalescent, were from the United States, Italy and Spain. The analysed material was cDNA or gDNA that came from T cells, B-cell-depleted T cells, or PBMCs.

Per the original data handling: Reference gene primer amplification gave nucleated cell count estimates. Sequencing was performed with immunoSEQ multiplex PCR; in TCRdb, only in-frame clones are kept and a portion is missing. V and J calls and clone size are as listed in that table; D and trimming were resolved from the DNA. The sample carries a few hundred thousand clones, approximately 89% recorded once. The Seattle site enrolled patients during active infection and followed them longitudinally. V lost 6 bases and J lost 5, with 11 bases in between. The CDR3 runs 12 residues. Germline V lookup: CDR1 SGHKS, CDR2 YYEKEE (reference sequence).

This receptor was obtained from a woman aged 30 to 39 with COVID-19, enrolled during active disease. Sequencing was done on a sample of peripheral blood. The chain is built from TRBV5-5 and TRBJ2-5; no definite D call. The CDR3 sequence: CASTEDWETQYF. CDR3 nucleotides: TGTGCCAGCACCGAAGACTGGGAGACCCAGTACTTC.